The clone carrying this T cell receptor (beta chain) was seen at least ten times. No antigen is known for it. The data originate from a study of CD8 T cells in ankylosing spondylitis. Findings of the study overall: Existing reports had already noted some motif variants in reactive arthritis synovial fluid and blood. The authors reported significant enrichment of disease-linked clones in matched ankylosing spondylitis synovial fluid. Characteristic of ankylosing spondylitis blood, it appeared, was a TCR beta motif comprising several highly homologous variants.

By quantitative 5'-RACE with molecular barcodes, the TCR beta libraries were made. One entry per CDR3 protein, called by TCRdb with MiXCR from the 5' RACE reads. The table includes about 190,000 distinct CDR3 sequences, under 15% detected once. CDR3 length: 13 amino acids. Trimming removed 7 bases at V and 7 bases at J, with 13 bases between. J is TRBJ1-4 and V is TRBV12-3 or TRBV12-4; D possibly corresponds to TRBD1 (6 bases). Source material: blood, either unsorted or a sorted T cell fraction (not recorded which). The receptor's source is a female donor with ankylosing spondylitis or in good health (not recorded which). In nucleotides, the CDR3 is TGTGCCAGCACCCAGGGGAGTCGTGAAAAACTGTTTTTT. Protein: CASTQGSREKLFF.